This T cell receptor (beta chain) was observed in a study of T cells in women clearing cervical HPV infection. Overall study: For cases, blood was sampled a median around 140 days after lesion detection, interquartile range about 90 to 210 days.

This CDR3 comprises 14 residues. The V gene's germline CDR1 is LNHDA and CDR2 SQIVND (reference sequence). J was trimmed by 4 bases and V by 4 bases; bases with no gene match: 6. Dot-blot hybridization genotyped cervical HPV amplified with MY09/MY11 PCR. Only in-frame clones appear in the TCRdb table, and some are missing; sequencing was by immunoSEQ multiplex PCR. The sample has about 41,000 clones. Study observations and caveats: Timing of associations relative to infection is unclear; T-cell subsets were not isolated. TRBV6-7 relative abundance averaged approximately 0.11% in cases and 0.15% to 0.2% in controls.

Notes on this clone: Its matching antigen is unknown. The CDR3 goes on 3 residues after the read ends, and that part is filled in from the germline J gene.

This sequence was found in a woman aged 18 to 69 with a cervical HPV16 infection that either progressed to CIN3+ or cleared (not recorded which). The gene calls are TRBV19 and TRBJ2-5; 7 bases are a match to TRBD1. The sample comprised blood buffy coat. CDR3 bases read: TGTGCCAGTAGTACGACAGGGTTGGGAGAGACC. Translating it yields CASSTTGLGET. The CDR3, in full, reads CASSTTGLGETQYF.